Sequencing of this T cell receptor beta chain was carried out in a study of T cell changes during pregnancy in multiple sclerosis. The germline gives CDR1 MNHNY, CDR2 SVGAGI (reference sequence). The CDR3 is 14 residues long. V was clipped by 0 bases and J by 6 bases, with 11 bases between them. The protocol was immunoSEQ multiplex PCR, while the TCRdb copy is restricted to in-frame clones and leaves out a portion. The sample has more than 50,000 clones; about 92% are singletons. The sample consisted of peripheral blood, taken in the first trimester of pregnancy. J is TRBJ1-2 and V is TRBV6-6, with D perhaps TRBD1 (5 bases). This TCR came from a female donor in good health, enrolled as a control in a pregnancy study. The DNA for the CDR3 is TGTGCCAGCAGTTACTCAGGGGAGGTCCATGGCTACACCTTC. It codes for CASSYSGEVHGYTF.